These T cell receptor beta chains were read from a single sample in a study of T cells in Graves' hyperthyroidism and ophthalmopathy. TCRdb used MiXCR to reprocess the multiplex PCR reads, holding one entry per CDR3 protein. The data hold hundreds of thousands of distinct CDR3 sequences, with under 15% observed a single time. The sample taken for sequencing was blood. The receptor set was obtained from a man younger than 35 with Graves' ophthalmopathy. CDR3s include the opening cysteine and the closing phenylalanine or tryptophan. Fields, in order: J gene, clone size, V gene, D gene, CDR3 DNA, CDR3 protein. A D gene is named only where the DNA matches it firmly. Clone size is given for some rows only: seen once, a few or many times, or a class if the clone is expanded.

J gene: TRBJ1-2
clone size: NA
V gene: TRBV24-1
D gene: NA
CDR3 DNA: TGTGCCACCAGTGACGGGGGCGCCAACTATGGCTACACCTTC
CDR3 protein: CATSDGGANYGYTF

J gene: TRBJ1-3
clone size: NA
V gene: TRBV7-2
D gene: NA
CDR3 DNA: TGCGCCAGCAGCCAAGTTGGTGACAACTCTGGAAACACCATACATTTT
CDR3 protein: CASSQVGDNSGNTIHF

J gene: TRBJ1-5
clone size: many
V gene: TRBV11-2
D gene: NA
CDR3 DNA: TGTGCCAGCAGCTTAGCTGGGAACAATCAGCCCCAGCATTTT
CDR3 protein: CASSLAGNNQPQHF

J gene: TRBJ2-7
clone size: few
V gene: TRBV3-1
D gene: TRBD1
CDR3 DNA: TGTGCCAGCAGCCAAGGATCATCCGGGACAGCCGAGCAGTACTTC
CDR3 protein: CASSQGSSGTAEQYF

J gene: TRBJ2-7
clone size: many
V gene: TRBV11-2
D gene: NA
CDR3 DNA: TGTGCCAGCAGCCCCTGGCAGAGCTCCTACGAGCAGTACTTC
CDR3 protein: CASSPWQSSYEQYF

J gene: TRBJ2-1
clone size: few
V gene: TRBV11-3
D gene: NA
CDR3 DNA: TGTGCCAGCAGCGGGCCGGGACCCTCCTACAATGAGCAGTTCTTC
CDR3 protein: CASSGPGPSYNEQFF

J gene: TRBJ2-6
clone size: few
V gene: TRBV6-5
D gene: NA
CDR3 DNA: TGTGCCAGCAGTTACTCGATAGGTACAGACTCTGGGGCCAACGTCCTGACTTTC
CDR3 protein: CASSYSIGTDSGANVLTF

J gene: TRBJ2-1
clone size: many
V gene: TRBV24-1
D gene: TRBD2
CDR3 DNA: TGTGCCACCAGTGATTTACGGGGGGGGACGAATGAGCAGTTCTTC
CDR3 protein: CATSDLRGGTNEQFF

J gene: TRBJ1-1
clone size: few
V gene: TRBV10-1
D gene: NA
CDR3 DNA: TGCGCCACCGAACACACACGAGAGGACACTGAAGCTTTCTTT
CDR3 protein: CATEHTREDTEAFF

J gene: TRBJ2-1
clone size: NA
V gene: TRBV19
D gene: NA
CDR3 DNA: TGTGCCAGTAGTAAGTCAGTCTCCTACAATGAGCAGTTCTTC
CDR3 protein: CASSKSVSYNEQFF

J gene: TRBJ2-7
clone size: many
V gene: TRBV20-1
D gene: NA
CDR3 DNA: TGCAGTGCAGTGGGACGTACTGGGGAGCAGTACTTC
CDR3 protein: CSAVGRTGEQYF

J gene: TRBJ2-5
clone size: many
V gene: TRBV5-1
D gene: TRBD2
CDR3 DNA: TGCGCCAGCAGCCTCGGGACTAGCGGGACGGAGACCCAGTACTTC
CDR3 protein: CASSLGTSGTETQYF

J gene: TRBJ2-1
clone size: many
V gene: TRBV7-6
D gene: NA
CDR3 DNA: TGTGCCAGCAGCACCCTCCGGTCAGGACTGGGCAATGAGCAGTTCTTC
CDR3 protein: CASSTLRSGLGNEQFF

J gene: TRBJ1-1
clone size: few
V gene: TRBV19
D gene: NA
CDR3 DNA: TGTGCCAGTAGTACCCAGGGGATACGAGCTTTCTTT
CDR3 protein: CASSTQGIRAFF